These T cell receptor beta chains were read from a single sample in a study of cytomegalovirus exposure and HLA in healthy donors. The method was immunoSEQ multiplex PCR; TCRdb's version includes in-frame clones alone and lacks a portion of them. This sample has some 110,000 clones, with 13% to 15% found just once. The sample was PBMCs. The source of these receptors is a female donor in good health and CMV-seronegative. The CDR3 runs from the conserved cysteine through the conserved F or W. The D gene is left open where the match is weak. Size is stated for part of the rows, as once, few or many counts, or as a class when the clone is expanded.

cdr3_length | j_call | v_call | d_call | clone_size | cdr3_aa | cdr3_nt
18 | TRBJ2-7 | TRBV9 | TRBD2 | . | CASSAPLAGDRSSAEQYF | TGTGCCAGCAGCGCTCCTCTAGCGGGGGACCGATCCTCCGCCGAGCAGTACTTC
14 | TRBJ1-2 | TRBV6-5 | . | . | CASSLRGDLYGYTF | TGTGCCAGCAGCCTTCGCGGAGACCTCTATGGCTACACCTTC
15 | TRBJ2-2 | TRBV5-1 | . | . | CASSLGRLDTGELFF | TGCGCCAGCAGCTTGGGTCGCTTAGACACCGGGGAGCTGTTTTTT
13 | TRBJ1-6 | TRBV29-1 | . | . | CSVQRDNNSPLHF | TGCAGCGTTCAACGGGACAATAATTCACCCCTCCACTTT
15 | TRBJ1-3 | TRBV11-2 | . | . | CASSSRLVAGNTIYF | TGTGCCAGCAGCTCTAGACTCGTTGCCGGAAACACCATATATTTT
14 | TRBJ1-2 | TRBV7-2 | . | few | CASSPSAVHYGYTF | TGTGCCAGCAGCCCTAGCGCGGTCCATTATGGCTACACCTTC
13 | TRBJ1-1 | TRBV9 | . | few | CASSSGGNTEAFF | TGTGCCAGCAGCTCCGGGGGGAACACTGAAGCTTTCTTT
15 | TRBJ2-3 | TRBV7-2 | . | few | CASSSGGESTDTQYF | TGTGCCAGCAGCTCCGGAGGGGAAAGCACAGATACGCAGTATTTT
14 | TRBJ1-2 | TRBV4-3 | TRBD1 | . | CASSQDGRGDGYTF | TGCGCCAGCAGCCAAGATGGCAGGGGGGATGGCTACACCTTC
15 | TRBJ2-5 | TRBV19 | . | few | CASSTYRDSKETQYF | TGTGCCAGTAGCACCTACCGGGACTCCAAAGAGACCCAGTACTTC
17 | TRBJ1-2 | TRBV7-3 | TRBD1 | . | CASSLIGGQGLNYGYTF | TGTGCCAGCAGCTTAATAGGGGGACAGGGGCTCAACTATGGCTACACCTTC
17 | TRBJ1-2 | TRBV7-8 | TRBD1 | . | CASSLAGGGGSGYGYTF | TGTGCCAGCAGCTTAGCAGGAGGGGGCGGTTCGGGCTATGGCTACACCTTC
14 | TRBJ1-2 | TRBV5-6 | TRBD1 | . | CASSLGQGASGYTF | TGTGCCAGCAGCTTGGGACAGGGGGCGAGTGGCTACACCTTC
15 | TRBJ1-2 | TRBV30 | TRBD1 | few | CAWRKGQGAWHGYTF | TGTGCCTGGAGGAAGGGACAGGGGGCCTGGCATGGCTACACCTTC
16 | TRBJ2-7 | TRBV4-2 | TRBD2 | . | CASSQVLAGGPGEQYF | TGTGCCAGCAGCCAAGTACTAGCGGGAGGGCCGGGCGAGCAGTACTTC
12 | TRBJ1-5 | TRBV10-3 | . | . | CAINSQGQPQHF | TGTGCCATCAATTCTCAGGGTCAGCCCCAGCATTTT
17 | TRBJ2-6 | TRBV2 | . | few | CASRSQAGSSGANVLTF | TGTGCCAGCAGGAGTCAAGCGGGTAGCTCTGGGGCCAACGTCCTGACTTTC
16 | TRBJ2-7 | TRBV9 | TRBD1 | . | CASSVAPGDRAYEQYF | TGTGCCAGCAGCGTAGCTCCTGGGGACAGGGCCTACGAGCAGTACTTC
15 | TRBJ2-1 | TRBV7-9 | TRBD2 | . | CASSLFSGSGNEQFF | TGTGCCAGCAGCTTATTCAGCGGGAGTGGGAATGAGCAGTTCTTC
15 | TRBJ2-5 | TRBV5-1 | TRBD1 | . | CASSPGTGVRETQYF | TGCGCCAGCAGCCCCGGGACAGGTGTCCGAGAGACCCAGTACTTC
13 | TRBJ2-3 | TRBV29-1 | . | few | CSVDGGDTDTQYF | TGCAGCGTTGACGGGGGAGACACAGATACGCAGTATTTT
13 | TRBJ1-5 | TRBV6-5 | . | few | CASSEIAGQPQHF | TGTGCCAGCAGTGAAATTGCAGGACAGCCCCAGCATTTT
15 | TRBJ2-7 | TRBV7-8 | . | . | CASILSGSLSYEQYF | TGTGCCAGCATCCTTTCGGGATCCTTGTCCTACGAGCAGTACTTC
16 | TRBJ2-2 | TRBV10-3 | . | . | CAIGAGLRGATGELFF | TGTGCCATCGGGGCGGGTCTCAGGGGAGCCACCGGGGAGCTGTTTTTT
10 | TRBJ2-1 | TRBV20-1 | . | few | CSAQGNEQFF | TGCAGTGCCCAGGGCAATGAGCAGTTCTTC
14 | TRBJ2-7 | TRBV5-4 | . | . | CASSLPGGSYEQYF | TGTGCCAGCAGCTTGCCAGGGGGGTCCTACGAGCAGTACTTC
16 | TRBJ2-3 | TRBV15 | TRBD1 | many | CATSGPRGRGTDTQYF | TGTGCCACCAGCGGACCCAGGGGGCGCGGGACAGATACGCAGTATTTT
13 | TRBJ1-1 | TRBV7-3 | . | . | CASSWESHTEAFF | TGTGCCAGCAGCTGGGAGAGTCACACTGAAGCTTTCTTT
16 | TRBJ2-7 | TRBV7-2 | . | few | CASSLASLDRAYEQYF | TGTGCCAGCAGCTTAGCGAGCCTAGACAGAGCCTACGAGCAGTACTTC
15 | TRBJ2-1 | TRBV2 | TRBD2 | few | CASSPSGSTYNEQFF | TGTGCCAGCAGCCCTAGCGGGTCCACCTACAATGAGCAGTTCTTC
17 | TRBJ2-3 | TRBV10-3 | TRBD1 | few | CAISGGGQGGSTDTQYF | TGTGCCATCAGTGGAGGAGGACAGGGTGGCAGCACAGATACGCAGTATTTT
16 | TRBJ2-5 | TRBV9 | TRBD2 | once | CASSAGLAGGRETQYF | TGTGCCAGCAGCGCGGGACTAGCGGGGGGGCGGGAGACCCAGTACTTC
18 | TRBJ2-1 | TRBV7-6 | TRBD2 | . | CASSPTSGRAFPYNEQFF | TGTGCCAGCAGCCCCACTAGCGGGAGGGCCTTCCCTTACAATGAGCAGTTCTTC
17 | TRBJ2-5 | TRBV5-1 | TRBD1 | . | CASSFNQGVRQRETQYF | TGCGCCAGCAGCTTCAATCAGGGGGTTCGGCAAAGGGAGACCCAGTACTTC
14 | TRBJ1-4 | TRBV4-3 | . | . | CASSQGRGNEKLFF | TGCGCCAGCAGCCAAGGCAGGGGCAACGAAAAACTGTTTTTT
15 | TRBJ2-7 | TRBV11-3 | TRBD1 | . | CASSLDGQGAGEQYF | TGTGCCAGCAGCTTAGATGGCCAGGGGGCCGGGGAGCAGTACTTC
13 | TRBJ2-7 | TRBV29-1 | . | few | CSGRGVCSYEQYF | TGCAGCGGGCGCGGGGTTTGCTCCTACGAGCAGTACTTC
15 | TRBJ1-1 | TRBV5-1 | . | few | CASNLAGAGNTEAFF | TGCGCCAGCAACTTGGCAGGGGCCGGGAACACTGAAGCTTTCTTT
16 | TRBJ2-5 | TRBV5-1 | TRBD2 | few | CASLPLGGSFQETQYF | TGCGCCAGCTTACCGCTAGGCGGGAGTTTCCAAGAGACCCAGTACTTC
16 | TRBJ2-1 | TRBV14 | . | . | CASSHHSGTPNNEQFF | TGTGCCAGCAGCCACCACTCCGGGACACCTAACAATGAGCAGTTCTTC
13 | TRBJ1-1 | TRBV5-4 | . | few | CASSPLGGLEAFF | TGTGCCAGCAGCCCGTTAGGAGGGCTCGAAGCTTTCTTT
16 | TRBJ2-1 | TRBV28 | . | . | CASSLPSANSYNEQFF | TGTGCCAGCAGTTTACCTAGCGCAAACTCCTACAATGAGCAGTTCTTC
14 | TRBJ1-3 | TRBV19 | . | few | CASSIVGAGNTIYF | TGTGCCAGTAGTATTGTCGGGGCTGGAAACACCATATATTTT
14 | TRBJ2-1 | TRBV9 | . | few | CASSAEDWLNGQFF | TGTGCCAGCAGCGCAGAGGACTGGCTCAATGGGCAGTTCTTC
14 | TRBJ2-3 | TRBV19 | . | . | CASSVGPGTDTQYF | TGTGCCAGTAGTGTAGGGCCCGGCACAGATACGCAGTATTTT
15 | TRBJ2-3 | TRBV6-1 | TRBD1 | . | CASSEARDRTDTQYF | TGTGCCAGCAGTGAAGCGCGGGACAGGACAGATACGCAGTATTTT
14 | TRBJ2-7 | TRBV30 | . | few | CAWSGTTGTYEQYF | TGTGCCTGGAGTGGAACGACAGGTACCTACGAGCAGTACTTC
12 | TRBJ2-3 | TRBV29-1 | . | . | CSVSQGGDTQYF | TGCAGCGTTTCCCAAGGGGGAGATACGCAGTATTTT
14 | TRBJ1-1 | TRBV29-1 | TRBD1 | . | CSGKEGQGRTEAFF | TGCAGCGGTAAAGAGGGACAGGGAAGGACTGAAGCTTTCTTT
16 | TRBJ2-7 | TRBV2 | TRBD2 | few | CASLNGAGGINYEQYF | TGTGCCAGCCTCAATGGAGCGGGGGGGATAAACTACGAGCAGTACTTC
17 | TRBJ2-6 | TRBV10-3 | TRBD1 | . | CAISESTGGNGANVLTF | TGTGCCATCAGTGAGTCGACAGGGGGCAATGGGGCCAACGTCCTGACTTTC
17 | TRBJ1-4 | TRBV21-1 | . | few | CASSKRGHRDSQEKLFF | TGTGCCAGCAGCAAAAGGGGACACCGGGACAGCCAGGAAAAACTGTTTTTT
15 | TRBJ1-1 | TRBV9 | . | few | CASSVGGLGDTEAFF | TGTGCCAGCAGCGTAGGCGGACTCGGGGACACTGAAGCTTTCTTT
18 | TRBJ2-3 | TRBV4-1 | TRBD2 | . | CASSPKDLAALAGDTQYF | TGCGCCAGCAGCCCCAAAGATCTAGCGGCCCTCGCTGGGGATACGCAGTATTTT